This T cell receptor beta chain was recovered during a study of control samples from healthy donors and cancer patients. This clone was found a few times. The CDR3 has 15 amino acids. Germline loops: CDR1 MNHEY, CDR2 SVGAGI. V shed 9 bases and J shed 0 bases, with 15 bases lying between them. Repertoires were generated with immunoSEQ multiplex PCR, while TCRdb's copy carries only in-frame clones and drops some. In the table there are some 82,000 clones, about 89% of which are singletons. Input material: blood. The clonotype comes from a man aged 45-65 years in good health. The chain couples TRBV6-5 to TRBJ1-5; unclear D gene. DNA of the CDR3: TGTGCCAGTCACCCCCTAGGGAATAGCAATCAGCCCCAGCATTTT. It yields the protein CASHPLGNSNQPQHF.